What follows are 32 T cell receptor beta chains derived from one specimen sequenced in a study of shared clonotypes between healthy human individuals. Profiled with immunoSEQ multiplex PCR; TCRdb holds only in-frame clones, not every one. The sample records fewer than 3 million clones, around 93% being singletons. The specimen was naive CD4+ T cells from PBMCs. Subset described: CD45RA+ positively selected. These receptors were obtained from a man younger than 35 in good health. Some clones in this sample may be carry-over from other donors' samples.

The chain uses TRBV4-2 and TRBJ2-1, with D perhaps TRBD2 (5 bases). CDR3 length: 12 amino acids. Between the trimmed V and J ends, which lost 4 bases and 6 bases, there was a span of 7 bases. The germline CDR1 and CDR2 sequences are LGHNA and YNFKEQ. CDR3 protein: CASSRGLNEQFF. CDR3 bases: TGTGCCAGCAGCCGAGGACTCAATGAGCAGTTCTTC.

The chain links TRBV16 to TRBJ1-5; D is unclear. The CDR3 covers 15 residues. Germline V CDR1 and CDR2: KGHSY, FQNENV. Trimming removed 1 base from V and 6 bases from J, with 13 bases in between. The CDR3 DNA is TGTGCCAGCAGCCAATTCTCGGGTTTTTCTCAGCCCCAGCATTTT. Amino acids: CASSQFSGFSQPQHF.

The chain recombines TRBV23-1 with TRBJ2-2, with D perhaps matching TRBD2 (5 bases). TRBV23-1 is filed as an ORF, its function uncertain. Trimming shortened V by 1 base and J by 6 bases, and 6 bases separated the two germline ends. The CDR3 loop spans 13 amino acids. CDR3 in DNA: TGCGCCAGCAGTCAATTCGGGGCCGGGGAGCTGTTTTTT. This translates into CASSQFGAGELFF.

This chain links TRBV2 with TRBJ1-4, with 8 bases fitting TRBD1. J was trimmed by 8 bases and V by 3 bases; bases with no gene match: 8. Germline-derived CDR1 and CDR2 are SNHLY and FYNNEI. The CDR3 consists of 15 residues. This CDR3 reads CASSDNRGTSEKLFF. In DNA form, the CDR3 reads TGTGCCAGCAGTGATAACAGGGGGACTTCGGAAAAACTGTTTTTT.

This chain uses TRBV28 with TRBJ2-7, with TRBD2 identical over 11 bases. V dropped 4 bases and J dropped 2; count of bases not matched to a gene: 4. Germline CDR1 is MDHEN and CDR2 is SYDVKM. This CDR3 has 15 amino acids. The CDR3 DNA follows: TGTGCCAGCAGTTCAGCTAGCGGGAGGCCCTACGAGCAGTACTTC. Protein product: CASSSASGRPYEQYF.

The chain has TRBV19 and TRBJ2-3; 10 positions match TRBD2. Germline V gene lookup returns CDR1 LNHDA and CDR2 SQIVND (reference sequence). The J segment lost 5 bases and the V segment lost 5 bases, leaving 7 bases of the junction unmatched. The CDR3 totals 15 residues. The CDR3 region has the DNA TGTGCCAGTAGTGTCAGCGGGAGGGCCATAGATACGCAGTATTTT. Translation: CASSVSGRAIDTQYF.

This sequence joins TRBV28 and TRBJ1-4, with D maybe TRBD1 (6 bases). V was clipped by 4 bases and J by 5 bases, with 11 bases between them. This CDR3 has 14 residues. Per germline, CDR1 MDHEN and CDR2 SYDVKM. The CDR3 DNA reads TGTGCCAGCAGTTCGGACAGACCAAATGAAAAACTGTTTTTT. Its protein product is CASSSDRPNEKLFF.

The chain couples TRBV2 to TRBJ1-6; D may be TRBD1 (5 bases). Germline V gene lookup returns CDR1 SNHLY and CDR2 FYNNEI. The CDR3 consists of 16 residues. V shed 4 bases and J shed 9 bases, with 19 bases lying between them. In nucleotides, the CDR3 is TGTGCCAGCAGTGGGGGACTCCGGAGTGGTGGTTCACCCCTCCACTTT. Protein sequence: CASSGGLRSGGSPLHF.

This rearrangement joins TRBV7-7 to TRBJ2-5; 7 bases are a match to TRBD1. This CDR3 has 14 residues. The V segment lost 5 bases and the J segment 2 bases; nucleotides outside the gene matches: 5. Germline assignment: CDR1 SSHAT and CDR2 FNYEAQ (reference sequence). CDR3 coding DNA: TGTGCCAGCAGCCATCCGGGACAGCAAGAGACCCAGTACTTC. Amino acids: CASSHPGQQETQYF.

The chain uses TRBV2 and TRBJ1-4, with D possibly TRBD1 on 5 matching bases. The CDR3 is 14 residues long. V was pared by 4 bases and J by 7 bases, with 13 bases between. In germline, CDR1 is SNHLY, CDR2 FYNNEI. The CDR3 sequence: CASSAGSWSEKLFF. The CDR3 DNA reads TGTGCCAGCAGTGCAGGGTCATGGAGTGAAAAACTGTTTTTT.

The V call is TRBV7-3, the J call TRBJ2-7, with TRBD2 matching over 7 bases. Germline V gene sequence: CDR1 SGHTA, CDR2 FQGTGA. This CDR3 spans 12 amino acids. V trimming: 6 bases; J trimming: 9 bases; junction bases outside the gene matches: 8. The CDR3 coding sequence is TGTGCCAGCAGTATAAAGGGCGGGAGGCAGTACTTC. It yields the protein CASSIKGGRQYF.

The CDR3 sequence is CASSLGAGGTEAFF. The DNA of the CDR3 is TGTGCCAGCAGTTTAGGGGCAGGGGGCACTGAAGCTTTCTTT. The rearrangement joins TRBV27 to TRBJ1-1, with 7 bases fitting TRBD1. In germline, CDR1 is MNHEY, CDR2 SMNVEV (reference sequence). There are 14 residues in the CDR3. The V segment lost 2 bases and the J segment 4 bases; nucleotides outside the gene matches: 4.

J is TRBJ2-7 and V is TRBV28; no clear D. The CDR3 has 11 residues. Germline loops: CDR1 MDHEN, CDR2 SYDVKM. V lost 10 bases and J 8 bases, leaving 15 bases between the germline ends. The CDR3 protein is CAIEDWPQQYF. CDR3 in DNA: TGTGCCATCGAGGATTGGCCACAGCAGTACTTC.

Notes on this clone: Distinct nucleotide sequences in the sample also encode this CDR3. The CDR3 is CASSRGQAQETQYF. CDR3 nucleotides: TGTGCCAGTAGTAGGGGACAGGCACAAGAGACCCAGTACTTC. This chain links TRBV19 with TRBJ2-5, with 8 bases fitting TRBD1. In germline, CDR1 is LNHDA, CDR2 SQIVND (reference sequence). The CDR3 is made up of 14 amino acids. Trimming cost V 4 bases and J 2 bases; bases outside gene matches: 3.

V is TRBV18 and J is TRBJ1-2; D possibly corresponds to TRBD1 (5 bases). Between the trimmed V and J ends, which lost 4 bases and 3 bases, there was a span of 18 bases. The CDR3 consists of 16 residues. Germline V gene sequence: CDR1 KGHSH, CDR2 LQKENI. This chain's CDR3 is CASSQGLATGDYGYTF. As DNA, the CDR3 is TGTGCCAGCTCACAGGGACTCGCAACGGGCGACTATGGCTACACCTTC.

This CDR3 is CASSQLGVAAYNEQFF. CDR3 nucleotide sequence: TGTGCCAGCAGCCAATTGGGGGTAGCAGCCTACAATGAGCAGTTCTTC. The rearrangement uses TRBV14 and TRBJ2-1, with D possibly being TRBD1 or TRBD2 (5 bases each). CDR3 size: 16 residues. V lost 2 bases and J lost 2, with 13 bases in between. Germline loops: CDR1 SGHDN, CDR2 FVKESK.

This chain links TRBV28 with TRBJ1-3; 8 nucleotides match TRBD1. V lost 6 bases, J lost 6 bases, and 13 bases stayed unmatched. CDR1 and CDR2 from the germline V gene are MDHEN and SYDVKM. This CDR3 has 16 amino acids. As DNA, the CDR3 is TGTGCCAGCAGCCGCCCTCAGGGGGCCACGGAAAACACCATATATTTT. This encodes CASSRPQGATENTIYF.

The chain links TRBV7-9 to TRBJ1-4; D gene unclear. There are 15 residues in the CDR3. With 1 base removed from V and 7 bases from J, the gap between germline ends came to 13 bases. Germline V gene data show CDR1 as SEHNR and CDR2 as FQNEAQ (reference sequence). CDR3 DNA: TGTGCCAGCAGCTTAGGGCCGGGTTTAGGTGAAAAACTGTTTTTT. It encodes CASSLGPGLGEKLFF.

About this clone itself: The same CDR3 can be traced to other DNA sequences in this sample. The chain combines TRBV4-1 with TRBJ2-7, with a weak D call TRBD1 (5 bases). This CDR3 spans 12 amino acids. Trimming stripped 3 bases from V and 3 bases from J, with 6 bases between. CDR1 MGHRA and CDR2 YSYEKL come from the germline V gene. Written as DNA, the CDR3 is TGCGCCAGCAGCCAGGACAACTACGAGCAGTACTTC. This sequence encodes CASSQDNYEQYF.

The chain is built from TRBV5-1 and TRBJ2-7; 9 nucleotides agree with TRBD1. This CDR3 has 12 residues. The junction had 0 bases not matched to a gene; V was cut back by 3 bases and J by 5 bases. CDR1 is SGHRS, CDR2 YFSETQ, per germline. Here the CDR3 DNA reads TGCGCCAGCAGCTGGACAGGGGACGAGCAGTACTTC. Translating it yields CASSWTGDEQYF.

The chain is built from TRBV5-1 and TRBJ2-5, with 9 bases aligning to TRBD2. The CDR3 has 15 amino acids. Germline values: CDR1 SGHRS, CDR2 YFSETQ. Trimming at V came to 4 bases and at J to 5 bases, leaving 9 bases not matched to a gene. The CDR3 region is CASSPTGLAGETQYF. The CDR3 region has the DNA TGCGCCAGCAGCCCTACGGGGCTAGCGGGGGAGACCCAGTACTTC.

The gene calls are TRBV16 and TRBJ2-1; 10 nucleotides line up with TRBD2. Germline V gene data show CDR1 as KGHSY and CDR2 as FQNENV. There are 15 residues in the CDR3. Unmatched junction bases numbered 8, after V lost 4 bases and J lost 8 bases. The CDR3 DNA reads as TGTGCCAGCAGCCCTAGCGGGAGCGCCATCGATGAGCAGTTCTTC. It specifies CASSPSGSAIDEQFF.

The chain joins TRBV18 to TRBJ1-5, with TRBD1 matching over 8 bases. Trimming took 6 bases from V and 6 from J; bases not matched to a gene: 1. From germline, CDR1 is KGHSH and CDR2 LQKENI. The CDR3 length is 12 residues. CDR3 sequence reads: CASSDRGQPQHF. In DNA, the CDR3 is TGTGCCAGCTCCGACAGGGGTCAGCCCCAGCATTTT.

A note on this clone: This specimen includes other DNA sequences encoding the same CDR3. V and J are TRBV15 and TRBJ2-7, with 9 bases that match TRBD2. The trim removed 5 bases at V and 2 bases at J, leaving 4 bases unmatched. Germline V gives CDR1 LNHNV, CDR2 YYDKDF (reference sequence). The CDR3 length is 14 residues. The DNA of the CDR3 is TGTGCCACCAGCCCACGACTAGCGGCCTACGAGCAGTACTTC. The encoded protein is CATSPRLAAYEQYF. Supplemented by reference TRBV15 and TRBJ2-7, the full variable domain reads DAMVIQNPRYQVTQFGKPVTLSCSQTLNHNVMYWYQQKSSQAPKLLFHYYDKDFNNEADTPDNFQSRRPNTSFCFLDIRSPGLGDTAMYLCATSPRLAAYEQYFGPGTRLTVT.

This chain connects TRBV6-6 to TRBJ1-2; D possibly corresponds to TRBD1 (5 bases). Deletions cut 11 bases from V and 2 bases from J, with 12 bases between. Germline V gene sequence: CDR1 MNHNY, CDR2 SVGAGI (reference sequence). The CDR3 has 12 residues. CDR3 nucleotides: TGTGCCGCGAACCGGGGGAACTATGGCTACACCTTC. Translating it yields CAANRGNYGYTF.

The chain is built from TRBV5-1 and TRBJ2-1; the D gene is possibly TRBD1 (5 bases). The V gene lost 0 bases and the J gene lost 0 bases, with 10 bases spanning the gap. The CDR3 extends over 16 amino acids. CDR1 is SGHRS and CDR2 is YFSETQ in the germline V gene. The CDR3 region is CASSLVATASYNEQFF. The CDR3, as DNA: TGCGCCAGCAGCTTGGTCGCGACAGCCTCCTACAATGAGCAGTTCTTC.

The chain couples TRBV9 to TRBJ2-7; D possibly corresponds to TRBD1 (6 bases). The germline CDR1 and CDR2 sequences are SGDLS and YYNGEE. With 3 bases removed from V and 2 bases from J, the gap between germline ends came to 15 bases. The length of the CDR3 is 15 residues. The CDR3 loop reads CASSASSTGPYEQYF. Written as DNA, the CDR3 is TGTGCCAGCAGCGCCAGCTCGACAGGACCCTACGAGCAGTACTTC.

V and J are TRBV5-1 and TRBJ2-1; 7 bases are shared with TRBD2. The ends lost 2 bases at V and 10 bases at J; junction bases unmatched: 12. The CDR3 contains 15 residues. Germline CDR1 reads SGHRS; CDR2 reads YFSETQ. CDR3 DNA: TGCGCCAGCAGCTTCCCTCCACGGGGGGTGTGGGAGCAGTTCTTC. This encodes CASSFPPRGVWEQFF.

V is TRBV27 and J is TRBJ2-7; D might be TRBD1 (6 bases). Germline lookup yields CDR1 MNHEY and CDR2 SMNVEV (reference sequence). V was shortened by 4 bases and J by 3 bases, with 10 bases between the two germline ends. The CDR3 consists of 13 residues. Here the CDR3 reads CASSYRDRYEQYF. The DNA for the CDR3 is TGTGCCAGCAGTTACAGGGACCGCTACGAGCAGTACTTC.

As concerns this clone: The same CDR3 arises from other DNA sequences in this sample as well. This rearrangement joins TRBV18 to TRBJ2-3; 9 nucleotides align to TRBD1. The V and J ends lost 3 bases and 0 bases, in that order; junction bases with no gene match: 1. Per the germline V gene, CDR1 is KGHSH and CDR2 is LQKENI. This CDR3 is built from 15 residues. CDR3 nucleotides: TGTGCCAGCTCACCCGGGACAGGGAGCACAGATACGCAGTATTTT. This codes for CASSPGTGSTDTQYF. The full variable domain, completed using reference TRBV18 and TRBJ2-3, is NAGVMQNPRHLVRRRGQEARLRCSPMKGHSHVYWYRQLPEEGLKFMVYLQKENIIDESGMPKERFSAEFPKEGPSILRIQQVVRGDSAAYFCASSPGTGSTDTQYFGPGTRLTVL.

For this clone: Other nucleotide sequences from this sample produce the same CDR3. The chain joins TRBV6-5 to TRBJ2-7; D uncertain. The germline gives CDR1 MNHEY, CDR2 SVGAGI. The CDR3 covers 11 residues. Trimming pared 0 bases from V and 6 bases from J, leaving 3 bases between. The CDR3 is CASSYSGEQYF. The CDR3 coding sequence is TGTGCCAGCAGTTACTCAGGCGAGCAGTACTTC.

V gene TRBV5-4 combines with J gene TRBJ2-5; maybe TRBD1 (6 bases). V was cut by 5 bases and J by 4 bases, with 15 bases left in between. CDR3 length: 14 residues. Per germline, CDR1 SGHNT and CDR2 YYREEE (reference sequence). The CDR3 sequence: CASRSGTRGETQYF. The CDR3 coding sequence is TGTGCCAGCAGGTCCGGGACACGGGGAGAGACCCAGTACTTC.